This T cell receptor beta chain was profiled in a study of control samples from healthy donors and cancer patients (dated by TCRdb to 2019 to 2021). The library was made by the immunoSEQ multiplex PCR assay. In TCRdb, the immuneACCESS table is reduced to in-frame sequences with V and J assigned. These tables do not hold every clone; where another copy was compared, an unresolved V gene accounts for under half, and the others remain unexplained. The table for this sample lists over 200,000 clones; over 75% of them were counted only once. In total, the top ten clones hold about an eighth of the sample. Trimming takes 6 bases from V and 3 bases from J, and the germline ends sit 11 bases apart. The germline V gene sets CDR1 to MDHEN and CDR2 to SYDVKM. Measured from the cysteine to the phenylalanine, the CDR3 is 13 residues long. Of the read, only the CDR3 DNA is kept; its 39 bases are in frame from base 1.

Comments on this clone: Its cognate antigen has yet to be identified. No base quality information exists; no much larger clone differs at one position.

The sequence was obtained from a woman in her fifties or sixties with lung cancer. The chain is encoded by TRBV28 joined to TRBJ1-2; the D gene is unclear. Sequences were obtained from PBMCs. CDR3 protein: CASRPDPHYGYTF. The DNA is TGTGCCAGCAGACCCGACCCCCACTATGGCTACACCTTC.